These 26 T cell receptor beta chains came from one sample sequenced in a study of T cell repertoires in cytomegalovirus infection. One entry per CDR3 protein results from TCRdb running MiXCR on the reads. The sample consists of some 54,000 distinct CDR3 sequences, roughly a fifth of them appearing once. For these receptors, no antigen is known. This specimen consisted of CD8+ T cells from cultured PBMCs, obtained from culture after CMV antigen stimulation. The receptor source for this set is a human donor in good health (CMV status not recorded). Some clones in this sample may be carry-over from other donors' samples.

This clonotype was recorded a few times. This sequence joins TRBV28 and TRBJ2-7; D is ambiguous. CDR1 MDHEN and CDR2 SYDVKM come from the germline V gene. CDR3 size: 12 residues. Deletions cut 5 bases from V and 7 bases from J, with 12 bases between. The CDR3 here is CASSPYGREQYF. DNA of the CDR3: TGTGCCAGCAGTCCCTACGGCAGAGAGCAGTACTTC.

Many counts were recorded for this clonotype. The V and J genes are TRBV11-1 and TRBJ2-7; D is perhaps TRBD1 (6 bases). In germline, CDR1 is SGHAT, CDR2 FQDESV (reference sequence). This CDR3 comprises 15 residues. Trimming cost V 3 bases and J 4 bases, with 16 bases left between them. The CDR3 nucleotides read TGTGCCAGCAGCTTGCGAAGGGGGACCGCATACGAGCAGTACTTC. Encoded protein: CASSLRRGTAYEQYF.

This clonotype was recorded a few times. The V gene is TRBV12-3 or TRBV12-4, the J gene TRBJ1-6; TRBD1 is a possible D gene (5 bases). The CDR3 sequence is 12 residues long. V was pared by 5 bases and J by 9 bases, with 8 bases between. CDR3 protein: CASSPGTSPLHF. The CDR3 bases are TGTGCCAGCAGTCCAGGGACTTCACCCCTCCACTTT.

In this sample, this clonotype turned up a few times. The rearrangement uses TRBV12-3 or TRBV12-4 and TRBJ1-2, with a weak D call TRBD1 (6 bases). The germline V and J ends were trimmed by 6 bases and 8 bases, with 13 bases remaining between them. The CDR3 spans 12 residues. Here the CDR3 DNA reads TGTGCCAGCAGGCTACAGGGTAACGGCTACACCTTC. Protein: CASRLQGNGYTF.

V is TRBV24-1 and J is TRBJ2-2, with TRBD1 matching over 7 bases. V dropped 6 bases and J dropped 6; count of bases not matched to a gene: 6. Germline V CDR1 and CDR2: KGHDR, SFDVKD. CDR3 length: 14 amino acids. The CDR3: CATSRDRDAGELFF. DNA of the CDR3: TGTGCCACCAGTCGAGACAGGGACGCCGGGGAGCTGTTTTTT.

The chain combines TRBV10-3 with TRBJ2-7; the match to TRBD1 covers 7 bases. Losses at the gene ends were 3 bases for V and 0 bases for J; bases not matched to a gene: 5. The CDR3 covers 15 residues. CDR1 and CDR2 from the germline V gene are ENHRY and SYGVKD. The CDR3 spells CAISDLAGGSYEQYF. The CDR3 DNA follows: TGTGCCATCAGTGATTTGGCAGGGGGCTCCTACGAGCAGTACTTC.

The genes are TRBV6-6 and TRBJ2-2, with D maybe TRBD1 (6 bases). With 5 bases removed from V and 2 bases from J, the gap between germline ends came to 12 bases. Germline lookup yields CDR1 MNHNY and CDR2 SVGAGI (reference sequence). This CDR3 contains 15 residues. CDR3 protein: CASSNRVLNTGELFF. CDR3 nucleotide sequence: TGTGCCAGCAGTAACAGGGTTCTCAACACCGGGGAGCTGTTTTTT.

The V gene is TRBV7-6, the J gene TRBJ2-7, with D maybe TRBD1 (6 bases). This CDR3 is 16 amino acids long. From germline, CDR1 is SGHVS and CDR2 FNYEAQ. Deletions cut 4 bases from V and 5 bases from J, with 21 bases between. The CDR3: CASSYSEGRGLNEQYF. The CDR3 nucleotides are TGTGCCAGCAGCTACTCAGAGGGCAGGGGCCTCAACGAGCAGTACTTC.

This clonotype has just a few counts. This chain links TRBV7-8 with TRBJ2-3; 15 bases are a match to TRBD2. This CDR3 is built from 16 residues. V lost 4 bases and J lost 5; bases outside the gene matches: 4. Germline V CDR1 and CDR2: SGHVS, FQNEAQ. In nucleotides, the CDR3 is TGTGCCAGCAGCTCCGGGACTAGCGGGGGGCTAGATACGCAGTATTTT. Protein product: CASSSGTSGGLDTQYF. Using reference TRBV7-8 and TRBJ2-3 for the parts outside the CDR3, the full variable domain is GAGVSQSPRYKVAKRGQDVALRCDPISGHVSLFWYQQALGQGPEFLTYFQNEAQLDKSGLPSDRFFAERPEGSVSTLKIQRTQQEDSAVYLCASSSGTSGGLDTQYFGPGTRLTVL.

The rearrangement uses TRBV7-9 and TRBJ2-1; D not resolved. V lost 5 bases and J 0 bases, leaving 14 bases between the germline ends. The CDR3 contains 16 residues. Germline CDR1 reads SEHNR; CDR2 reads FQNEAQ (reference sequence). This CDR3 reads CASSTRHISSYNEQFF. As DNA, the CDR3 is TGTGCCAGCAGCACCCGACACATTAGCTCCTACAATGAGCAGTTCTTC.

The CDR3 reads CASSLGGWYEQYF. The CDR3 DNA follows: TGTGCCAGCAGCTTAGGGGGATGGTACGAGCAGTACTTC. J is TRBJ2-7 and V is TRBV7-2; D not certain. The CDR3 runs 13 residues. Germline values: CDR1 SGHTA, CDR2 FQGNSA. Trimming shortened V by 1 base and J by 4 bases, and 8 bases separated the two germline ends.

This clonotype occurred a few times. The chain carries TRBV19 and TRBJ1-2; D might be TRBD1 (6 bases). The germline gives CDR1 LNHDA, CDR2 SQIVND (reference sequence). The CDR3 spans 12 residues. Deletions cut 6 bases from V and 4 bases from J, with 9 bases between. The DNA of the CDR3 is TGTGCCAGTAGGATACAGGGCTATGGCTACACCTTC. This codes for CASRIQGYGYTF.

This clonotype was found a few times. This rearrangement joins TRBV7-8 to TRBJ1-3; 7 positions match TRBD1. The V segment lost 0 bases and the J segment 5 bases; nucleotides outside the gene matches: 4. The CDR3 contains 15 residues. Germline CDR1 and CDR2: SGHVS and FQNEAQ. CDR3 amino acids: CASSLAGQIRNTIYF. The CDR3 bases are TGTGCCAGCAGCTTAGCGGGACAGATACGAAACACCATATATTTT.

The chain couples TRBV20-1 to TRBJ2-3; perhaps TRBD2 as D (5 bases). The CDR3 has 16 residues. V lost 6 bases and J lost 3, with 22 bases in between. CDR1 and CDR2 (germline): DFQATT, SNEGSKA (reference sequence). The CDR3 sequence: CSADTPNGDSTDTQYF. The CDR3 coding sequence is TGCAGTGCCGATACACCTAACGGGGATTCAACAGATACGCAGTATTTT.

This clonotype appeared a few times. The rearrangement uses TRBV7-6 and TRBJ1-5; 10 bases are a match to TRBD1. Trimming took 1 base from V and 1 from J; bases not matched to a gene: 1. Germline lookup yields CDR1 SGHVS and CDR2 FNYEAQ. The CDR3 has 16 amino acids. The CDR3, as DNA: TGTGCCAGCAGCTTAGGGGACAGGGGAAGCAATCAGCCCCAGCATTTT. Residues: CASSLGDRGSNQPQHF.

The J gene is TRBJ2-3, the V gene TRBV27; D is possibly TRBD2 (6 bases). V shed 8 bases and J shed 2 bases, with 17 bases lying between them. This CDR3 region has 15 residues. CDR1 and CDR2 (germline): MNHEY, SMNVEV (reference sequence). The CDR3 reads CASLSSGTFTDTQYF. CDR3 sequence (DNA): TGTGCCAGCCTTTCATCCGGGACTTTCACAGATACGCAGTATTTT.

In this sample, this clonotype turned up a few times. The DNA for the CDR3 is TGTGCCAGCAGCGCCGACAGAGGCCGGTCCTACGAGCAGTACTTC. It yields the protein CASSADRGRSYEQYF. The chain recombines TRBV7-2 with TRBJ2-7, with D possibly TRBD1 on 5 matching bases. V gave up 5 bases and J gave up 1 base, with 15 bases separating them. CDR1 is SGHTA and CDR2 is FQGNSA in the germline V gene. CDR3 length: 15 amino acids.

This clonotype has a handful of counts. This chain joins TRBV7-2 and TRBJ1-6; no firm D call. The germline V gene encodes CDR1 SGHTA and CDR2 FQGNSA. This CDR3 spans 16 amino acids. The V end lost 4 bases, the J end lost 8 bases, and 18 bases lay between the germline ends. The CDR3 nucleotides are TGTGCCAGCAGCTCCGTAGGTCATGAGGCGGATTCACCCCTCCACTTT. Translation gives CASSSVGHEADSPLHF. Variable domain in full (rest from reference TRBV7-2 and TRBJ1-6): GAGVSQSPSNKVTEKGKDVELRCDPISGHTALYWYRQSLGQGLEFLIYFQGNSAPDKSGLPSDRFSAERTGGSVSTLTIQRTQQEDSAVYLCASSSVGHEADSPLHFGNGTRLTVT.

The chain has TRBV27 and TRBJ2-7; D is possibly TRBD1 (6 bases). Germline V gene sequence: CDR1 MNHEY, CDR2 SMNVEV (reference sequence). The CDR3 totals 14 residues. Trimming took 6 bases from V and 0 from J, leaving 12 bases between them. The CDR3: CASRLGQSSYEQYF. The CDR3 DNA follows: TGTGCCAGCAGACTCGGACAGAGCTCCTACGAGCAGTACTTC.

This chain joins TRBV7-8 and TRBJ2-7; 8 nucleotides line up with TRBD1. The CDR3 has 14 amino acids. The germline gives CDR1 SGHVS, CDR2 FQNEAQ. The V gene end was trimmed by 8 bases and the J gene end by 3 bases; junction bases not matched to a gene: 9. The CDR3 nucleotides are TGTGCCAGCGTTAGCCAGGGGGCCTTCTACGAGCAGTACTTC. The encoded protein is CASVSQGAFYEQYF.

The genes are TRBV7-2 and TRBJ2-2; D gene ambiguous. V was clipped by 6 bases and J by 0 bases, with 8 bases between them. The CDR3 consists of 14 residues. Germline V gene sequence: CDR1 SGHTA, CDR2 FQGNSA. Written as DNA, the CDR3 is TGTGCCAGCAGTCGGACCTCGAACACCGGGGAGCTGTTTTTT. Amino acids: CASSRTSNTGELFF.

The chain recombines TRBV7-2 with TRBJ1-1; D possibly corresponds to TRBD1 (5 bases). Germline lookup yields CDR1 SGHTA and CDR2 FQGNSA. V dropped 0 bases and J dropped 8 bases, with 13 bases sitting between them. This CDR3 has 14 amino acids. The CDR3 region has the DNA TGTGCCAGCAGCTTAGCGAAAGGGGCACAGGAAGCTTTCTTT. It translates to CASSLAKGAQEAFF.

The V gene is TRBV29-1, the J gene TRBJ2-1, with 8 positions matching TRBD1. The CDR3 has 16 residues. J lost 0 bases, V lost 1 base, and 5 bases had no gene match. Germline V gene sequence: CDR1 SQVTM, CDR2 ANQGSEA. This CDR3 is CSVEGRTGSSYNEQFF. The CDR3 DNA reads TGCAGCGTTGAAGGGCGGACAGGGAGCTCCTACAATGAGCAGTTCTTC.

The table lists this clonotype with a few counts. The chain couples TRBV7-8 to TRBJ2-1, with 10 bases aligning to TRBD1. The CDR3 has 18 residues. The germline V gene encodes CDR1 SGHVS and CDR2 FQNEAQ. Trimming cost V 2 bases and J 4 bases; bases outside gene matches: 11. DNA of the CDR3: TGTGCCAGCAGCTTATATCTGACAGGGGGCGCCGGTTACAATGAGCAGTTCTTC. This encodes CASSLYLTGGAGYNEQFF.

The chain has TRBV6-2 or TRBV6-3 and TRBJ2-7; maybe TRBD1 (6 bases). V lost 5 bases to trimming and J lost 3 bases, with 14 bases between them. There are 14 residues in the CDR3. Germline V lookup: CDR1 MNHEY, CDR2 SVGEGT. CDR3 DNA sequence: TGTGCCAGCAGTCAACGGACAGAAATCTACGAGCAGTACTTC. Translating gives CASSQRTEIYEQYF.

The table lists this clonotype with a few counts. The V and J genes are TRBV4-1 and TRBJ2-1, with 7 nucleotides matching TRBD2. The CDR3 length is 15 residues. V shed 3 bases, J shed 9 bases, and the junction held 11 bases outside the gene matches. CDR1 and CDR2 from the germline V gene are MGHRA and YSYEKL. The DNA of the CDR3 is TGCGCCAGCAGCCAGGGAGCGGGGAGGTTTCCTGAGCAGTTCTTC. Its translation is CASSQGAGRFPEQFF.